The 25 T cell receptor beta chains below all came from one sample that was sequenced in a study of OX40 agonist ivuxolimab in advanced cancers. The assay was immunoSEQ multiplex PCR, and TCRdb's table has in-frame clones only and misses some. Among about 80,000 clones, roughly 90% were seen once, and the ten largest hold approximately 8.6%. This specimen was CD4+ or CD8+ T cells sorted from blood, taken in a trial of the OX40 agonist ivuxolimab. The receptor set was obtained from an adult with an advanced solid tumor such as melanoma, head and neck, liver or kidney cancer.

This clone was counted a single time. The V gene is TRBV27, the J gene TRBJ1-2; 9 nucleotides align to TRBD1. Germline CDR1 is MNHEY and CDR2 is SMNVEV (reference sequence). The V segment lost 2 bases and the J segment 8 bases; nucleotides outside the gene matches: 9. This CDR3 has 15 amino acids. The CDR3 region is CASSLSTGGVRGYTF. The CDR3 region has the DNA TGTGCCAGCAGTTTAAGTACAGGGGGCGTGAGGGGCTACACCTTC.

The gene calls are TRBV4-3 and TRBJ2-7; tentative D call: TRBD1 (5 bases). Germline values: CDR1 LGHNA, CDR2 YSLEER. The CDR3 runs to 11 residues. Trimming pared 4 bases from V and 6 bases from J, leaving 7 bases between. The CDR3: CASSRGGEQYF. The DNA of the CDR3 is TGCGCCAGCAGCCGGGGCGGCGAGCAGTACTTC.

This chain uses TRBV7-9 with TRBJ1-4; 9 nucleotides align to TRBD1. CDR3 length: 15 amino acids. Per germline, CDR1 SEHNR and CDR2 FQNEAQ (reference sequence). After removal of 1 base from V and 7 bases from J, the junction contained 4 bases not matched to a gene. CDR3 in DNA: TGTGCCAGCAGCTTAGGGGGACAGGGTTTTGAAAAACTGTTTTTT. Protein: CASSLGGQGFEKLFF.

The V and J genes are TRBV19 and TRBJ2-2; 16 bases map to TRBD2. V lost 6 bases and J lost 7; bases outside the gene matches: 5. Germline loops: CDR1 LNHDA, CDR2 SQIVND (reference sequence). The CDR3 sequence is 16 residues long. CDR3 region: CASRKGLAGGHGELFF. DNA of the CDR3: TGTGCCAGTAGGAAGGGACTAGCGGGGGGGCACGGGGAGCTGTTTTTT. Supplemented by reference TRBV19 and TRBJ2-2, the full variable domain reads DGGITQSPKYLFRKEGQNVTLSCEQNLNHDAMYWYRQDPGQGLRLIYYSQIVNDFQKGDIAEGYSVSREKKESFPLTVTSAQKNPTAFYLCASRKGLAGGHGELFFGEGSRLTVL.

The CDR3 spells CASSLVGLAGGISYEQYF. CDR3 sequence (DNA): TGTGCCAGCAGCTTAGTGGGACTAGCGGGGGGGATCTCCTACGAGCAGTACTTC. The rearrangement joins TRBV7-2 to TRBJ2-7; TRBD2 aligns across 16 bases. Per germline, CDR1 SGHTA and CDR2 FQGNSA. With V trimmed by 1 base and J by 0 bases, 3 bases remained unmatched. This CDR3 region has 18 residues.

V usage is TRBV4-2 and J usage is TRBJ2-3; 10 bases fit TRBD2. Trimming at V came to 4 bases and at J to 2 bases, leaving 9 bases not matched to a gene. Germline CDR1 reads LGHNA; CDR2 reads YNFKEQ. The CDR3 spans 17 residues. DNA of the CDR3: TGTGCCAGCAGCCCCTATGGTAGCGGGGGGAACACAGATACGCAGTATTTT. Its protein is CASSPYGSGGNTDTQYF.

Turning to this clone: This sample also contains other DNA sequences that code for the same CDR3. The gene calls are TRBV9 and TRBJ2-1, with a tentative D call TRBD2 (6 bases). In germline, CDR1 is SGDLS, CDR2 YYNGEE. V was shortened by 2 bases and J by 1 base, with 7 bases between the two germline ends. The CDR3 consists of 14 residues. CDR3 loop: CASSVGGSYNEQFF. The CDR3 DNA follows: TGTGCCAGCAGCGTGGGGGGTTCCTACAATGAGCAGTTCTTC.

This rearrangement joins TRBV9 to TRBJ2-7, with D uncertain. CDR1 SGDLS and CDR2 YYNGEE come from the germline V gene. CDR3 size: 14 residues. V lost 0 bases, J lost 2 bases, and 9 bases lay in between. The CDR3 region has the DNA TGTGCCAGCAGCGTAGCTACTGATGCCTACGAGCAGTACTTC. Translation: CASSVATDAYEQYF.

The CDR3 here is CASSLDRVFYNEQFF. The CDR3, as DNA: TGTGCCAGCAGCTTAGACAGGGTCTTCTACAATGAGCAGTTCTTC. The rearrangement uses TRBV11-2 and TRBJ2-1, with D tentatively TRBD1 (5 bases). The CDR3 is 15 amino acids. V was shortened by 0 bases and J by 3 bases, with 9 bases between the two germline ends. CDR1 and CDR2 (germline): SGHAT, FQNNGV.

The gene calls are TRBV27 and TRBJ1-1; D not resolved. Germline V gene lookup returns CDR1 MNHEY and CDR2 SMNVEV (reference sequence). The CDR3 consists of 15 residues. The V end was cut by 2 bases, the J end by 1 base, with 11 bases between. CDR3 sequence reads: CASSLGQAGNTEAFF. Written as DNA, the CDR3 is TGTGCCAGCAGTTTAGGTCAGGCTGGGAACACTGAAGCTTTCTTT.

This clone qualifies as large. The chain uses TRBV4-3 and TRBJ1-6; TRBD1 aligns across 12 bases. Germline CDR1 is LGHNA and CDR2 is YSLEER. This CDR3 region has 16 residues. V lost 0 bases and J lost 10; bases outside the gene matches: 4. The CDR3 loop is CASSQEIGTGGSPLHF. The CDR3, as DNA: TGCGCCAGCAGCCAAGAGATCGGGACAGGGGGCTCACCCCTCCACTTT.

The chain employs TRBV6-1 and TRBJ2-7, with 9 bases lining up with TRBD1. This CDR3 has 14 amino acids. The ends lost 2 bases at V and 7 bases at J; junction bases unmatched: 6. The germline V gene encodes CDR1 MNHNS and CDR2 SASEGT. CDR3 loop: CASSELGTGREQYF. The CDR3 DNA is TGTGCCAGCAGTGAACTGGGGACAGGGAGGGAGCAGTACTTC.

The V call is TRBV2, the J call TRBJ2-7; maybe TRBD2 (5 bases). This CDR3 comprises 16 residues. V lost 6 bases to trimming and J lost 0 bases, with 18 bases between them. Germline V gene lookup returns CDR1 SNHLY and CDR2 FYNNEI. The CDR3 loop is CASRLPRTGSSYEQYF. For the CDR3, the DNA is TGTGCCAGCAGACTTCCTAGGACGGGGAGCTCCTACGAGCAGTACTTC.

This clone has a single count. The chain combines TRBV9 with TRBJ1-2, with D unclear. The ends were cut back, 0 bases at V and 5 bases at J, with 14 bases in the middle. The germline CDR1 and CDR2 sequences are SGDLS and YYNGEE. The CDR3 runs 15 residues. CDR3 nucleotides: TGTGCCAGCAGCGTAGGGTCAACAGCCCGGTATGGCTACACCTTC. The encoded protein is CASSVGSTARYGYTF.

Only one count was recorded for this clone. The chain has TRBV10-3 and TRBJ2-3; D may be TRBD1 (5 bases). Germline V CDR1 and CDR2: ENHRY, SYGVKD. The length of the CDR3 is 11 residues. V was trimmed by 8 bases and J by 12 bases, leaving 15 bases between them. The CDR3 DNA follows: TGTGCCATCTCACCCCAGGGCCCCCAGTATTTT. Protein product: CAISPQGPQYF.

V and J are TRBV7-9 and TRBJ1-4, with D maybe TRBD1 (5 bases). Germline V gene lookup returns CDR1 SEHNR and CDR2 FQNEAQ (reference sequence). The CDR3 is 14 amino acids. V was trimmed by 5 bases and J by 3 bases, leaving 10 bases between them. CDR3 protein: CASSATAPNEKLFF. CDR3 coding DNA: TGTGCCAGCAGCGCGACAGCCCCTAATGAAAAACTGTTTTTT.

In this sample, this clone turned up a few times. This rearrangement joins TRBV7-9 to TRBJ1-1; 8 bases match TRBD1. The trim removed 6 bases at V and 8 bases at J, leaving 5 bases unmatched. The CDR3 is made up of 12 amino acids. Germline CDR1 SEHNR, CDR2 FQNEAQ (reference sequence). In DNA form, the CDR3 reads TGTGCCAGCAGTTACGGACAGGGAGAAGCTTTCTTT. Residues: CASSYGQGEAFF.

The rearrangement links TRBV11-2 to TRBJ1-1, with D uncertain. The V gene's germline CDR1 is SGHAT and CDR2 FQNNGV. The CDR3 consists of 13 residues. V was cut by 6 bases and J by 0 bases, with 8 bases left in between. The CDR3 region has the DNA TGTGCCAGCAGTCTGGATCTGAACACTGAAGCTTTCTTT. This encodes CASSLDLNTEAFF.

The chain couples TRBV7-9 to TRBJ2-7, with TRBD1 identical over 7 bases. V gave up 3 bases and J gave up 9 bases; unmatched junction bases: 11. CDR3 length: 14 amino acids. Germline V CDR1 and CDR2: SEHNR, FQNEAQ (reference sequence). CDR3 in amino acids: CASSFRDRDSVQYF. CDR3 nucleotide sequence: TGTGCCAGCAGCTTCCGAGACAGGGATTCTGTGCAGTACTTC.

Only one count was recorded for this clone. The chain has TRBV2 and TRBJ1-5, with 7 bases that match TRBD1. Trimming at V came to 7 bases and at J to 0 bases, leaving 3 bases not matched to a gene. Germline V gene sequence: CDR1 SNHLY, CDR2 FYNNEI. The CDR3 runs to 14 residues. The CDR3 bases are TGTGCCAGCAACAGGGGACCTAGCAATCAGCCCCAGCATTTT. This encodes CASNRGPSNQPQHF. Drawing the rest from reference TRBV2 and TRBJ1-5, the complete variable domain is EPEVTQTPSHQVTQMGQEVILRCVPISNHLYFYWYRQILGQKVEFLVSFYNNEISEKSEIFDDQFSVERPDGSNFTLKIRSTKLEDSAMYFCASNRGPSNQPQHFGDGTRLSIL.

The V call is TRBV9, the J call TRBJ2-5; TRBD2 might be the D (5 bases). Per the germline V gene, CDR1 is SGDLS and CDR2 is YYNGEE. This CDR3 has 14 amino acids. V lost 3 bases and J 3 bases, leaving 12 bases between the germline ends. The CDR3 here is CASSATGMEETQYF. CDR3 DNA: TGTGCCAGCAGCGCGACCGGGATGGAAGAGACCCAGTACTTC.

This clone has a handful of counts. The genes are TRBV18 and TRBJ2-1, with 8 bases matching TRBD1. The CDR3 totals 15 residues. Trimming removed 2 bases from V and 7 bases from J; junction bases left unmatched: 7. Per germline, CDR1 KGHSH and CDR2 LQKENI. The CDR3 reads CASSPRDRGSNEQFF. The CDR3 nucleotides read TGTGCCAGCTCACCAAGAGACAGGGGTAGTAATGAGCAGTTCTTC.

This chain connects TRBV9 to TRBJ1-3; D is perhaps TRBD1 (5 bases). Germline CDR1 is SGDLS and CDR2 is YYNGEE. This CDR3 spans 15 amino acids. V was pared by 3 bases and J by 0 bases, with 10 bases between. DNA of the CDR3: TGTGCCAGCAGCGCCGACAGTTACTCTGGAAACACCATATATTTT. Protein product: CASSADSYSGNTIYF. Supplemented by reference TRBV9 and TRBJ1-3, the full variable domain reads DSGVTQTPKHLITATGQRVTLRCSPRSGDLSVYWYQQSLDQGLQFLIQYYNGEERAKGNILERFSAQQFPDLHSELNLSSLELGDSALYFCASSADSYSGNTIYFGEGSWLTVV.

The rearrangement links TRBV19 to TRBJ1-1, with 7 bases fitting TRBD1. Germline V gene data show CDR1 as LNHDA and CDR2 as SQIVND (reference sequence). Trimming removed 7 bases from V and 7 bases from J; junction bases left unmatched: 9. CDR3 length equals 13 residues. The CDR3: CASNQGGTDEAFF. DNA of the CDR3: TGTGCCAGTAACCAGGGAGGGACAGATGAAGCTTTCTTT.

The J gene is TRBJ2-4, the V gene TRBV11-2; possibly TRBD2 for D (7 bases). Germline V gene sequence: CDR1 SGHAT, CDR2 FQNNGV. V lost 5 bases, J lost 2 bases, and 16 bases lay in between. The CDR3 sequence is 16 residues long. CDR3 region: CASSDLGGPSKNIQYF. DNA of the CDR3: TGTGCCAGCAGCGATTTGGGGGGGCCTTCCAAAAACATTCAGTACTTC.